The 8 T cell receptor beta chains listed next were all sequenced from one sample in a study of cytomegalovirus exposure and HLA in healthy donors. It was with 60 Vbeta and 13 Jbeta primers that the PCR ran. The repertoire was sequenced with immunoSEQ multiplex PCR; TCRdb's copy has only in-frame clones and lacks some. Altogether roughly 80,000 clones are present, roughly 60% being singletons, with the ten largest covering 5% to 6%. Sequencing was done on a sample of PBMCs. These TCRs come from a man aged 30 to 45 in good health and CMV-seropositive.

Regarding this clone: Other DNA sequences within the sample encode an identical CDR3. The V and J genes are TRBV11-2 and TRBJ2-7, with 7 bases identical to TRBD2. J lost 3 bases, V lost 2 bases, and 7 bases had no gene match. CDR3 length: 15 amino acids. Germline V gene data show CDR1 as SGHAT and CDR2 as FQNNGV. The CDR3 DNA follows: TGTGCCAGCAGCTTATCGGGGACTAATTTCTACGAGCAGTACTTC. The encoded protein is CASSLSGTNFYEQYF.

This chain links TRBV5-1 with TRBJ1-2; D unclear. Germline lookup yields CDR1 SGHRS and CDR2 YFSETQ. Trimming removed 0 bases from V and 0 bases from J, with 9 bases in between. The CDR3 covers 15 residues. In DNA form, the CDR3 reads TGCGCCAGCAGCTTGGAAGGAGACCCTAACTATGGCTACACCTTC. Translation gives CASSLEGDPNYGYTF. Together with reference TRBV5-1 and TRBJ1-2, the CDR3 gives the full variable domain: KAGVTQTPRYLIKTRGQQVTLSCSPISGHRSVSWYQQTPGQGLQFLFEYFSETQRNKGNFPGRFSGRQFSNSRSEMNVSTLELGDSALYLCASSLEGDPNYGYTFGSGTRLTVV.

The chain is built from TRBV5-6 and TRBJ2-1; D is undetermined. Germline loops: CDR1 SGHDT, CDR2 YYEEEE. V was trimmed by 1 base and J by 4 bases, leaving 6 bases between them. The CDR3 runs 13 residues. The CDR3 protein is CASSLSDYNEQFF. The CDR3 nucleotides are TGTGCCAGCAGCTTGAGCGATTACAATGAGCAGTTCTTC.

The V call is TRBV7-9, the J call TRBJ2-1; maybe TRBD2 (6 bases). Trimming cost V 5 bases and J 2 bases, with 16 bases left between them. The CDR3 runs 16 residues. Germline CDR1 is SEHNR and CDR2 is FQNEAQ (reference sequence). This CDR3 reads CASSPPRGRTYNEQFF. Written as DNA, the CDR3 is TGTGCCAGCAGCCCCCCCCGGGGGAGGACCTACAATGAGCAGTTCTTC. Full variable domain (rest looked up from reference TRBV7-9 and TRBJ2-1): DTGVSQNPRHKITKRGQNVTFRCDPISEHNRLYWYRQTLGQGPEFLTYFQNEAQLEKSRLLSDRFSAERPKGSFSTLEIQRTEQGDSAMYLCASSPPRGRTYNEQFFGPGTRLTVL.

V is TRBV19 and J is TRBJ1-4; D unclear. The length of the CDR3 is 14 residues. The germline CDR1 and CDR2 sequences are LNHDA and SQIVND (reference sequence). V lost 3 bases and J 8 bases, leaving 13 bases between the germline ends. The CDR3 DNA reads TGTGCCAGTAGTATCCCGCCGAGGGAAGAAAAACTGTTTTTT. Translated: CASSIPPREEKLFF.

This sequence joins TRBV14 and TRBJ1-5; 8 bases map to TRBD1. Trimming cost V 5 bases and J 6 bases; bases outside gene matches: 6. Germline CDR1 is SGHDN and CDR2 is FVKESK. This CDR3 region has 14 residues. In DNA, the CDR3 is TGTGCCAGCAGCGCGACAGGGGACGGTCAGCCCCAGCATTTT. It specifies CASSATGDGQPQHF. Based on the CDR3 plus reference TRBV14 and TRBJ1-5, the full variable domain is EAGVTQFPSHSVIEKGQTVTLRCDPISGHDNLYWYRRVMGKEIKFLLHFVKESKQDESGMPNNRFLAERTGGTYSTLKVQPAELEDSGVYFCASSATGDGQPQHFGDGTRLSIL.

The rearrangement links TRBV11-2 to TRBJ1-2, with D unclear. Trimming cost V 0 bases and J 6 bases, with 14 bases left between them. Germline CDR1 SGHAT, CDR2 FQNNGV. The CDR3 totals 15 residues. CDR3 sequence: CASSLDHTGWDGYTF. CDR3 DNA sequence: TGTGCCAGCAGCTTAGATCATACGGGATGGGATGGCTACACCTTC.

V is TRBV28 and J is TRBJ1-5, with 8 bases lining up with TRBD1. J gave up 7 bases and V 6 bases, and 8 bases lay outside the gene matches. Per germline, CDR1 MDHEN and CDR2 SYDVKM. This CDR3 is 14 amino acids long. This chain's CDR3 is CASSTGQGFQPQHF. CDR3 nucleotide sequence: TGTGCCAGCAGCACAGGACAGGGATTCCAGCCCCAGCATTTT.